Listed below are T cell receptor beta chains from one sample, sequenced in a study of T cells in Graves' hyperthyroidism and ophthalmopathy. A single record per CDR3 protein comes from TCRdb applying MiXCR to the multiplex PCR reads. The sample has hundreds of thousands of distinct CDR3 sequences, less than 25% seen once. Sequencing input: blood. Source of these receptors: a man aged 25 to 40 with Graves' ophthalmopathy. Both conserved end residues are part of each CDR3. D genes are given only for firm matches. Clone size appears in some rows only: once, few, many, or a class for an expanded clone.

d_gene: -
abundance: -
j_gene: TRBJ1-3
v_gene: TRBV28
CDR3aa: CASHGQSGIDRTIYF
CDR3nt: TGTGCCAGCCATGGACAGAGCGGAATAGATAGAACCATATATTTT

d_gene: TRBD2
abundance: -
j_gene: TRBJ2-1
v_gene: TRBV28
CDR3aa: CASQPGVGGVVGEQFF
CDR3nt: TGTGCCAGCCAACCTGGGGTGGGAGGGGTTGTTGGGGAGCAGTTCTTC

d_gene: TRBD1
abundance: -
j_gene: TRBJ2-1
v_gene: TRBV7-8
CDR3aa: CASSSHRGSSYNEQFF
CDR3nt: TGTGCCAGCAGCTCTCACAGGGGGAGCTCCTACAATGAGCAGTTCTTC

d_gene: -
abundance: many
j_gene: TRBJ1-5
v_gene: TRBV6-5
CDR3aa: CASSYDSTYQPQHF
CDR3nt: TGTGCCAGCAGTTACGACAGCACTTATCAGCCCCAGCATTTT

d_gene: TRBD2
abundance: few
j_gene: TRBJ2-3
v_gene: TRBV20-1
CDR3aa: CSATPTSGRTDTQYF
CDR3nt: TGCAGTGCTACCCCGACTAGCGGGAGGACAGATACGCAGTATTTT

d_gene: TRBD2
abundance: -
j_gene: TRBJ2-2
v_gene: TRBV9
CDR3aa: CASSPKRGLTSGNTGELFF
CDR3nt: TGTGCCAGCAGTCCGAAAAGGGGGTTGACTAGCGGGAACACCGGGGAGCTGTTTTTT

d_gene: -
abundance: few
j_gene: TRBJ1-2
v_gene: TRBV7-9
CDR3aa: CASSLGAPGNGYTF
CDR3nt: TGTGCCAGCAGCTTAGGGGCTCCAGGGAATGGCTACACCTTC

d_gene: TRBD2
abundance: few
j_gene: TRBJ2-7
v_gene: TRBV13
CDR3aa: CASSLGGGSGRSSYEQYF
CDR3nt: TGTGCCAGCTCTTTGGGCGGGGGTAGCGGGAGGAGCTCCTACGAGCAGTACTTC

d_gene: TRBD2
abundance: -
j_gene: TRBJ2-3
v_gene: TRBV7-6
CDR3aa: CASSFLTSGRSDTQYF
CDR3nt: TGTGCCAGCAGCTTCCTGACTAGCGGGAGGTCGGATACGCAGTATTTT

d_gene: TRBD1
abundance: many
j_gene: TRBJ1-6
v_gene: TRBV12-3/TRBV12-4
CDR3aa: CASSLALRGNSPLHF
CDR3nt: TGTGCCAGCAGTTTAGCGCTCAGGGGGAATTCACCCCTCCACTTT

d_gene: -
abundance: -
j_gene: TRBJ2-6
v_gene: TRBV2
CDR3aa: CASIGAGANVLTF
CDR3nt: TGTGCCAGCATTGGTGCAGGGGCCAACGTCCTGACTTTC

d_gene: TRBD2
abundance: -
j_gene: TRBJ2-3
v_gene: TRBV30
CDR3aa: CAWSFKRDGTDTQYF
CDR3nt: TGTGCCTGGAGTTTCAAGCGGGATGGGACAGATACGCAGTATTTT

d_gene: -
abundance: -
j_gene: TRBJ1-1
v_gene: TRBV28
CDR3aa: CASRPSGRNTEAFF
CDR3nt: TGTGCCAGCAGACCCTCGGGCCGGAACACTGAAGCTTTCTTT

d_gene: TRBD2
abundance: -
j_gene: TRBJ2-1
v_gene: TRBV2
CDR3aa: CASSDPRTRNEQFF
CDR3nt: TGTGCCAGCAGTGATCCTCGGACTAGGAATGAGCAGTTCTTC

d_gene: -
abundance: few
j_gene: TRBJ1-3
v_gene: TRBV7-2
CDR3aa: CASSHDGGSGNTIYF
CDR3nt: TGTGCCAGCAGCCACGACGGGGGATCTGGAAACACCATATATTTT

d_gene: -
abundance: -
j_gene: TRBJ2-7
v_gene: TRBV10-3
CDR3aa: CAISESLTYAYEQYF
CDR3nt: TGTGCCATCAGTGAGTCACTGACCTACGCCTACGAGCAGTACTTC

d_gene: -
abundance: many
j_gene: TRBJ1-2
v_gene: TRBV6-1
CDR3aa: CASSEAVNSRVYGYTF
CDR3nt: TGTGCCAGCAGTGAAGCCGTGAACAGCAGGGTATATGGCTACACCTTC

d_gene: TRBD1
abundance: -
j_gene: TRBJ2-7
v_gene: TRBV5-8
CDR3aa: CASRALDRGLHEQYF
CDR3nt: TGTGCCAGCAGGGCACTGGACAGGGGGCTCCACGAGCAGTACTTC

d_gene: -
abundance: -
j_gene: TRBJ2-1
v_gene: TRBV14
CDR3aa: CASSHRTVYNEQFF
CDR3nt: TGTGCCAGCAGCCATAGGACAGTTTACAATGAGCAGTTCTTC

d_gene: TRBD2
abundance: few
j_gene: TRBJ2-1
v_gene: TRBV6-2/TRBV6-3
CDR3aa: CASRQLLAPSGTFYNEQFF
CDR3nt: TGTGCCAGCAGACAACTCCTTGCCCCTAGCGGGACGTTCTACAATGAGCAGTTCTTC

d_gene: TRBD2
abundance: many
j_gene: TRBJ2-1
v_gene: TRBV27
CDR3aa: CASSLLRTSGNNEQFF
CDR3nt: TGTGCCAGCAGCCTTCTTCGGACTAGCGGAAACAATGAGCAGTTCTTC

d_gene: TRBD1
abundance: -
j_gene: TRBJ1-1
v_gene: TRBV6-1
CDR3aa: CASRAYRGTEAFF
CDR3nt: TGTGCCAGCAGAGCATACAGGGGGACTGAAGCTTTCTTT

d_gene: -
abundance: few
j_gene: TRBJ2-3
v_gene: TRBV5-1
CDR3aa: CASSLRDAQYF
CDR3nt: TGCGCCAGCAGCCTACGTGACGCGCAGTATTTT

d_gene: -
abundance: -
j_gene: TRBJ2-7
v_gene: TRBV27
CDR3aa: CATAIVGGPTTYEQYF
CDR3nt: TGTGCCACCGCCATCGTAGGGGGGCCTACGACCTACGAGCAGTACTTC

d_gene: -
abundance: many
j_gene: TRBJ1-1
v_gene: TRBV19
CDR3aa: CASSIGMNTEAFF
CDR3nt: TGTGCCAGTAGTATAGGGATGAACACTGAAGCTTTCTTT

d_gene: TRBD2
abundance: few
j_gene: TRBJ2-1
v_gene: TRBV12-5
CDR3aa: CASGLQTGTSWLGEQFF
CDR3nt: TGTGCTAGTGGTTTGCAAACCGGGACTAGTTGGTTGGGTGAGCAGTTCTTC

d_gene: -
abundance: many
j_gene: TRBJ2-7
v_gene: TRBV30
CDR3aa: CAWRGSGTYEQYF
CDR3nt: TGTGCCTGGAGGGGGAGCGGAACCTACGAGCAGTACTTC

d_gene: -
abundance: -
j_gene: TRBJ2-2
v_gene: TRBV29-1
CDR3aa: CSIRTYTGELFF
CDR3nt: TGCAGCATCCGGACTTATACCGGGGAGCTGTTTTTT

d_gene: -
abundance: -
j_gene: TRBJ2-1
v_gene: TRBV11-2
CDR3aa: CASSLEGGLIFNEQFF
CDR3nt: TGTGCCAGCAGCTTAGAGGGCGGGTTGATCTTCAATGAGCAGTTCTTC

d_gene: -
abundance: few
j_gene: TRBJ2-7
v_gene: TRBV4-1
CDR3aa: CASSQKQGYEQYF
CDR3nt: TGCGCCAGCAGCCAAAAACAGGGTTACGAGCAGTACTTC

d_gene: TRBD1
abundance: few
j_gene: TRBJ2-3
v_gene: TRBV7-9
CDR3aa: CASSEDRGRGDTQYF
CDR3nt: TGTGCCAGCAGCGAGGACAGGGGGCGCGGAGATACGCAGTATTTT

d_gene: -
abundance: -
j_gene: TRBJ1-5
v_gene: TRBV28
CDR3aa: CASRPFQDSNQPQHF
CDR3nt: TGTGCCAGCAGACCATTTCAAGATAGCAATCAGCCCCAGCATTTT

d_gene: -
abundance: -
j_gene: TRBJ2-7
v_gene: TRBV3-1
CDR3aa: CASTKGTSGEQYF
CDR3nt: TGTGCCAGCACCAAGGGGACCTCTGGTGAGCAGTACTTC

d_gene: -
abundance: many
j_gene: TRBJ2-7
v_gene: TRBV20-1
CDR3aa: CSASPASYEQYF
CDR3nt: TGCAGTGCTAGTCCAGCGAGCTACGAGCAGTACTTC

d_gene: TRBD2
abundance: many
j_gene: TRBJ2-1
v_gene: TRBV11-2
CDR3aa: CASSLGGGRWNEQFF
CDR3nt: TGTGCCAGCAGCTTGGGTGGCGGGAGGTGGAATGAGCAGTTCTTC

d_gene: TRBD2
abundance: many
j_gene: TRBJ2-1
v_gene: TRBV5-1
CDR3aa: CASRPTSGVYNEQFF
CDR3nt: TGCGCCAGCAGACCAACTAGCGGAGTTTACAATGAGCAGTTCTTC

d_gene: -
abundance: -
j_gene: TRBJ1-4
v_gene: TRBV5-1
CDR3aa: CASAPLGGTNEKLFF
CDR3nt: TGCGCCAGCGCTCCCCTGGGGGGAACTAATGAAAAACTGTTTTTT

d_gene: -
abundance: -
j_gene: TRBJ2-1
v_gene: TRBV18
CDR3aa: CASSPAANGDEQFF
CDR3nt: TGTGCCAGCTCACCGGCGGCAAATGGGGATGAGCAGTTCTTC

d_gene: TRBD1
abundance: once
j_gene: TRBJ1-1
v_gene: TRBV12-5
CDR3aa: CASGYLGTGNTEAFF
CDR3nt: TGTGCTAGTGGTTACCTCGGGACAGGGAACACTGAAGCTTTCTTT

d_gene: TRBD2
abundance: -
j_gene: TRBJ2-3
v_gene: TRBV4-2
CDR3aa: CASSQVSGRGTDTQYF
CDR3nt: TGTGCCAGCAGCCAAGTTAGCGGGAGGGGCACAGATACGCAGTATTTT

d_gene: TRBD2
abundance: -
j_gene: TRBJ2-7
v_gene: TRBV6-1
CDR3aa: CASRKREGHEQYF
CDR3nt: TGTGCCAGCAGAAAGCGGGAGGGCCACGAGCAGTACTTC

d_gene: -
abundance: -
j_gene: TRBJ1-3
v_gene: TRBV28
CDR3aa: CASSPRVQANTIYF
CDR3nt: TGTGCCAGCAGCCCGAGGGTACAAGCAAACACCATATATTTT

d_gene: TRBD1
abundance: -
j_gene: TRBJ1-2
v_gene: TRBV19
CDR3aa: CASSTRTGGEGGYTF
CDR3nt: TGTGCCAGTAGTACGCGAACAGGGGGGGAAGGTGGCTACACCTTC

d_gene: TRBD1
abundance: -
j_gene: TRBJ1-5
v_gene: TRBV7-8
CDR3aa: CASSPTTGVVSQHF
CDR3nt: TGTGCCAGCAGCCCTACGACAGGGGTTGTCTCCCAGCATTTT

d_gene: -
abundance: -
j_gene: TRBJ1-1
v_gene: TRBV5-4
CDR3aa: CASSQGIHTEAFF
CDR3nt: TGTGCCAGCAGCCAAGGGATTCACACTGAAGCTTTCTTT

d_gene: -
abundance: few
j_gene: TRBJ2-1
v_gene: TRBV6-2/TRBV6-3
CDR3aa: CASTQGGGYNEQFF
CDR3nt: TGTGCCAGCACCCAGGGGGGGGGCTACAATGAGCAGTTCTTC

d_gene: -
abundance: -
j_gene: TRBJ2-2
v_gene: TRBV6-5
CDR3aa: CASSYSGAGNTGELFF
CDR3nt: TGTGCCAGCAGTTACTCCGGGGCAGGGAACACCGGGGAGCTGTTTTTT

d_gene: TRBD1
abundance: -
j_gene: TRBJ1-1
v_gene: TRBV4-1
CDR3aa: CASSVYPGQMNTEAFF
CDR3nt: TGCGCCAGCAGCGTCTACCCGGGACAGATGAACACTGAAGCTTTCTTT